These 21 T cell receptor beta chains came from one sample sequenced in a study of blood T cell repertoires in COVID-19. Libraries were prepared by immunoSEQ multiplex PCR; TCRdb keeps only in-frame clonotypes and omits some of them. Of 250,000 to 300,000 clones detected, 90% appear once; the ten largest clones hold just under 6.5%. Material for sequencing was peripheral blood. The receptors shown here come from a woman aged 45-65 years with COVID-19, enrolled during active disease.

This rearrangement joins TRBV24-1 to TRBJ1-3, with D unclear. V gave up 5 bases and J gave up 0 bases, with 13 bases separating them. Germline-derived CDR1 and CDR2 are KGHDR and SFDVKD. The CDR3 loop spans 16 amino acids. Written as DNA, the CDR3 is TGTGCCACCAGTGGACGGGAAGGGAGCTCTGGAAACACCATATATTTT. Protein sequence: CATSGREGSSGNTIYF.

This rearrangement joins TRBV18 to TRBJ2-7; D is possibly TRBD2 (5 bases). The CDR3 has 14 residues. Germline lookup yields CDR1 KGHSH and CDR2 LQKENI. The V end was cut by 3 bases, the J end by 2 bases, with 11 bases between. CDR3 protein: CASSPGVQAYEQYF. CDR3 DNA sequence: TGTGCCAGCTCACCCGGGGTTCAAGCCTACGAGCAGTACTTC.

This chain connects TRBV7-8 to TRBJ2-1; 9 bases agree with TRBD2. This CDR3 contains 15 residues. With 6 bases clipped from V and 6 bases from J, the junction kept 9 bases outside the gene matches. The germline CDR1 and CDR2 sequences are SGHVS and FQNEAQ. The CDR3 sequence: CASSLPGGLANEQFF. CDR3 coding DNA: TGTGCCAGCAGTTTGCCGGGGGGACTAGCCAATGAGCAGTTCTTC.

This clone was observed once. The CDR3 bases are TGTGCCAGCAGCTTAGGTGGGGCCCGGAGCTCCTACAATGAGCAGTTCTTC. Protein: CASSLGGARSSYNEQFF. The chain uses TRBV11-3 and TRBJ2-1; possibly TRBD1 for D (5 bases). The V gene's germline CDR1 is SGHNT and CDR2 YENEEA. The CDR3 totals 17 residues. Trimming shortened V by 1 base and J by 0 bases, and 13 bases separated the two germline ends.

The DNA for the CDR3 is TGTGCCAGTAGCCTTGCCCCCCGACAGAACGAGCAGTACTTC. This encodes CASSLAPRQNEQYF. The V call is TRBV19, the J call TRBJ2-7; a weak D match, TRBD1 (5 bases). With 6 bases removed from V and 5 bases from J, the gap between germline ends came to 17 bases. The CDR3 covers 14 residues. CDR1 and CDR2 from the germline V gene are LNHDA and SQIVND (reference sequence).

A remark on this clone: A read error may produce the germline difference seen at one junction end. This chain uses TRBV7-6 with TRBJ2-6; no firm D call. The CDR3 is 16 residues long. CDR1 and CDR2 from the germline V gene are SGHVS and FNYEAQ. This chain's CDR3 is CASTLIPSSGANVLTF. DNA of the CDR3: TGTGCCAGCACCTTAATCCCTAGCTCTGGGGCCAACGTCCTGACTTTC.

The chain has TRBV30 and TRBJ1-1; 7 positions agree with TRBD1. The CDR3 has 12 amino acids. V dropped 0 bases and J dropped 6; count of bases not matched to a gene: 1. Germline V CDR1 and CDR2: GTSNPN, SVGIG (reference sequence). This CDR3 reads CAWSVGGAEAFF. The CDR3 bases are TGTGCCTGGAGTGTAGGGGGCGCTGAAGCTTTCTTT.

The CDR3 reads CASSPTQGATGELFF. The CDR3 region has the DNA TGTGCCAGCTCACCAACACAGGGGGCAACCGGGGAGCTGTTTTTT. This sequence joins TRBV18 and TRBJ2-2; 9 bases are a match to TRBD1. Trimming removed 2 bases from V and 5 bases from J; junction bases left unmatched: 3. The V gene's germline CDR1 is KGHSH and CDR2 LQKENI. The CDR3 totals 15 residues.

The J gene is TRBJ2-3, the V gene TRBV29-1; 11 positions agree with TRBD2. Trimming at V came to 7 bases and at J to 0 bases, leaving 6 bases not matched to a gene. Germline assignment: CDR1 SQVTM and CDR2 ANQGSEA. This CDR3 has 15 amino acids. In DNA, the CDR3 is TGCAGCGCGCGACTAGCGGGGTCTAGCACAGATACGCAGTATTTT. It encodes CSARLAGSSTDTQYF.

The chain carries TRBV6-2 or TRBV6-3 and TRBJ2-5, with 8 bases fitting TRBD1. The CDR3 has 16 residues. Germline CDR1 is MNHEY and CDR2 is SVGEGT. After removal of 0 bases from V and 5 bases from J, the junction contained 8 bases not matched to a gene. The CDR3 spells CASSYSPTGVDETQYF. The CDR3 nucleotides read TGTGCCAGCAGTTACTCGCCGACAGGGGTCGACGAGACCCAGTACTTC.

The chain couples TRBV11-2 to TRBJ2-1; no firm D call. V was trimmed by 0 bases and J by 9 bases, leaving 9 bases between them. The CDR3 is 13 amino acids. CDR1 is SGHAT, CDR2 FQNNGV, per germline. Written as DNA, the CDR3 is TGTGCCAGCAGCTTAGATCTAGTTAGTGAGCAGTTCTTC. Translating gives CASSLDLVSEQFF.

The chain has TRBV27 and TRBJ1-5, with TRBD1 matching 8 bases. V lost 6 bases and J lost 7; bases outside the gene matches: 8. This CDR3 spans 14 amino acids. The V gene's germline CDR1 is MNHEY and CDR2 SMNVEV (reference sequence). The CDR3 region is CASRLDRGSQPQHF. The CDR3 DNA reads as TGTGCCAGCAGGCTCGACAGGGGATCACAGCCCCAGCATTTT.

In DNA, the CDR3 is TGTGCCAGCAGCTTGCGCAGGACTACGAACACCGGGGAGCTGTTTTTT. Its protein product is CASSLRRTTNTGELFF. The chain joins TRBV5-6 to TRBJ2-2, with D tentatively TRBD2 (6 bases). Germline V lookup: CDR1 SGHDT, CDR2 YYEEEE. The germline V and J ends were trimmed by 1 base and 0 bases, with 10 bases remaining between them. The CDR3 sequence is 16 residues long.

This clone is termed medium-sized (0.01 to 0.1%). The genes are TRBV21-1 and TRBJ2-1; TRBD2 is the table's D call and was not checked against the DNA. TRBV21-1 is classified as a pseudogene. This CDR3 comprises 17 residues. The CDR3 DNA sequence: TGTGCCAGCAGCCGGGGGCGATGGGCGGGAGGGAGGAATGAGCAGTTCTTC. Its protein product is CASSRGRWAGGRNEQFF.

J is TRBJ2-7 and V is TRBV2, with D tentatively TRBD1 (6 bases). CDR1 is SNHLY, CDR2 FYNNEI, per germline. CDR3 length equals 13 residues. The V end was cut by 2 bases, the J end by 7 bases, with 12 bases between. The CDR3 nucleotides are TGTGCCAGCAGTGAAAACAGGGTCGGGGAGCAGTACTTC. This encodes CASSENRVGEQYF.

The chain carries TRBV7-2 and TRBJ2-7; 7 bases match TRBD1. J lost 2 bases, V lost 6 bases, and 10 bases had no gene match. CDR1 and CDR2 (germline): SGHTA, FQGNSA. There are 15 residues in the CDR3. The CDR3 nucleotides read TGTGCCAGCAGTTCCCGTGCCAGGGGGACCTACGAGCAGTACTTC. This sequence encodes CASSSRARGTYEQYF.

V is TRBV3-1 (or the pseudogene TRBV3-2) and J is TRBJ2-5; D remains unclear. Germline loops: CDR1 LGHDT, CDR2 YNNKEL (reference sequence). Trimming removed 1 base from V and 2 bases from J, with 8 bases in between. The CDR3 runs 14 residues. CDR3: CASSQVAGQETQYF. The CDR3 DNA is TGTGCCAGCAGCCAAGTGGCAGGACAAGAGACCCAGTACTTC.

The chain has TRBV2 and TRBJ1-2, with no clear D. Per germline, CDR1 SNHLY and CDR2 FYNNEI. V lost 4 bases and J lost 0, with 18 bases in between. The CDR3 loop spans 17 amino acids. The CDR3 bases are TGTGCCAGCAGTGGAACCAAACAGAAGCCTACTAACTATGGCTACACCTTC. Translated: CASSGTKQKPTNYGYTF.

The V and J genes are TRBV7-2 and TRBJ2-1, with TRBD2 identical over 10 bases. After removal of 5 bases from V and 8 bases from J, the junction contained 6 bases not matched to a gene. The CDR3 contains 14 residues. Germline values: CDR1 SGHTA, CDR2 FQGNSA. Written as DNA, the CDR3 is TGTGCCAGCAGCGGTAGCGGGAGGAGGGATGAGCAGTTCTTC. Encoded protein: CASSGSGRRDEQFF. The full variable domain, its missing parts supplied by reference TRBV7-2 and TRBJ2-1, is GAGVSQSPSNKVTEKGKDVELRCDPISGHTALYWYRQSLGQGLEFLIYFQGNSAPDKSGLPSDRFSAERTGGSVSTLTIQRTQQEDSAVYLCASSGSGRRDEQFFGPGTRLTVL.

V is TRBV7-2 and J is TRBJ1-3; D is ambiguous. Germline CDR1 and CDR2: SGHTA and FQGNSA. V lost 2 bases, J lost 0 bases, and 14 bases lay in between. The CDR3 runs to 17 residues. The CDR3 protein is CASSLRYTGASGNTIYF. The DNA for the CDR3 is TGTGCCAGCAGCTTAAGGTACACGGGAGCCTCTGGAAACACCATATATTTT. The full variable domain, in which reference TRBV7-2 and TRBJ1-3 provide the parts outside the CDR3, is GAGVSQSPSNKVTEKGKDVELRCDPISGHTALYWYRQSLGQGLEFLIYFQGNSAPDKSGLPSDRFSAERTGGSVSTLTIQRTQQEDSAVYLCASSLRYTGASGNTIYFGEGSWLTVV.

The rearrangement uses TRBV7-9 and TRBJ2-2, with 9 bases lining up with TRBD2. The germline V gene encodes CDR1 SEHNR and CDR2 FQNEAQ (reference sequence). With 4 bases clipped from V and 12 bases from J, the junction kept 15 bases outside the gene matches. This CDR3 is 16 amino acids long. The CDR3 coding sequence is TGTGCCAGCAGCTATATTTACGCGGGAGGGGACCCGCAGCTGTTTTTT. It specifies CASSYIYAGGDPQLFF. The variable domain in full, completed from reference TRBV7-9 and TRBJ2-2, reads DTGVSQNPRHKITKRGQNVTFRCDPISEHNRLYWYRQTLGQGPEFLTYFQNEAQLEKSRLLSDRFSAERPKGSFSTLEIQRTEQGDSAMYLCASSYIYAGGDPQLFFGEGSRLTVL.